Below are 5 T cell receptor beta chains sequenced from a single sample in a study of cytomegalovirus exposure and HLA in healthy donors. 13 Jbeta primers and 60 Vbeta primers were used for the PCR. Repertoires were generated with immunoSEQ multiplex PCR, while TCRdb's copy carries only in-frame clones and drops some. The sample contains 100,000 to 150,000 clones, about 78% of which appear only once. Sequenced: PBMCs. Receptors were obtained from a man aged 25 to 40 in good health and CMV-seronegative.

V and J are TRBV5-1 and TRBJ2-1; D is perhaps TRBD1 (5 bases). The germline gives CDR1 SGHRS, CDR2 YFSETQ. Trimming shortened V by 1 base and J by 5 bases, and 13 bases separated the two germline ends. The CDR3 is 15 residues long. In DNA, the CDR3 is TGCGCCAGCAGCTTGTCGGCTCTAGGGGACAATGAGCAGTTCTTC. It encodes CASSLSALGDNEQFF.

The rearrangement links TRBV28 to TRBJ1-2; tentative D call: TRBD1 (5 bases). The CDR3 is made up of 16 amino acids. CDR1 and CDR2 from the germline V gene are MDHEN and SYDVKM. The ends were cut back, 2 bases at V and 7 bases at J, with 20 bases in the middle. CDR3 nucleotides: TGTGCCAGCAGTTTACCCGGTCCGGGGGGTAATTTTGGCTACACCTTC. It codes for CASSLPGPGGNFGYTF.

This clone was seen a handful of times. The chain employs TRBV28 and TRBJ2-3; D is possibly TRBD1 (5 bases). Germline V lookup: CDR1 MDHEN, CDR2 SYDVKM. This CDR3 is 16 amino acids long. V lost 7 bases to trimming and J lost 2 bases, with 19 bases between them. CDR3 in DNA: TGTGCCAGCACCCCCCCGTGGGGCAGAACCACAGATACGCAGTATTTT. It specifies CASTPPWGRTTDTQYF.

The chain recombines TRBV28 with TRBJ1-2; the D gene is possibly TRBD1 (6 bases). The V end lost 3 bases, the J end lost 6 bases, and 26 bases lay between the germline ends. This CDR3 contains 18 residues. The germline V gene has CDR1 MDHEN and CDR2 SYDVKM. The CDR3, as DNA: TGTGCCAGCAGTTTTCGGTCTCTCTTACAGGGAAACGATGATGGCTACACCTTC. Amino acid sequence: CASSFRSLLQGNDDGYTF.

The V gene is TRBV7-9, the J gene TRBJ2-3, with 7 nucleotides matching TRBD2. CDR1 is SEHNR, CDR2 FQNEAQ, per germline (reference sequence). The CDR3 contains 17 residues. V dropped 2 bases and J dropped 0; count of bases not matched to a gene: 8. CDR3 region: CASSLRRGTTSTDTQYF. CDR3 coding DNA: TGTGCCAGCAGCTTAAGACGGGGGACTACTAGCACAGATACGCAGTATTTT.